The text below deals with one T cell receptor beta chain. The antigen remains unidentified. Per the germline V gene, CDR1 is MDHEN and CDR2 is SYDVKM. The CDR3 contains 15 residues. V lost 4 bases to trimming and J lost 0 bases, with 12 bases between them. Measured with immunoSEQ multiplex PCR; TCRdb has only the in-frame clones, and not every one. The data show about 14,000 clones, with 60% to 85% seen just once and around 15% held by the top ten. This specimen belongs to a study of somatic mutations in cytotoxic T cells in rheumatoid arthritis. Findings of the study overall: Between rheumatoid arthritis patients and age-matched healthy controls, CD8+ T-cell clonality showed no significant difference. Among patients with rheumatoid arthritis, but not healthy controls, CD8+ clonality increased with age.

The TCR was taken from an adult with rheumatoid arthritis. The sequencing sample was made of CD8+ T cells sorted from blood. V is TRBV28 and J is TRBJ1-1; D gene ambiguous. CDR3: CASSSRKAMNTEAFF. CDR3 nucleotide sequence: TGTGCCAGCAGTTCCAGGAAGGCCATGAACACTGAAGCTTTCTTT.